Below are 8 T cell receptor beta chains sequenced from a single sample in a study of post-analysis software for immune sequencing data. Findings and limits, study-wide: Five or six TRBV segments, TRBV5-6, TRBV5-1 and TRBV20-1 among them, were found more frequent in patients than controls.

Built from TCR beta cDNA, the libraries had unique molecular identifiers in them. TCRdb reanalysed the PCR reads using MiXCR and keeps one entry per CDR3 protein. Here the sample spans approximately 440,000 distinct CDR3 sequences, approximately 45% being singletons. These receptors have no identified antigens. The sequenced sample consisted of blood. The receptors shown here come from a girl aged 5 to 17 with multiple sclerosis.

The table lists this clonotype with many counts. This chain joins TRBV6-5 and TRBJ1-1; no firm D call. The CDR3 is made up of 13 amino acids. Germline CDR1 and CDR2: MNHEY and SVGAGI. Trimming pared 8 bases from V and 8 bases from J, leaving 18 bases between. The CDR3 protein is CASGSLGMQEAFF. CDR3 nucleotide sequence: TGTGCCAGCGGTTCCCTGGGAATGCAAGAAGCTTTCTTT.

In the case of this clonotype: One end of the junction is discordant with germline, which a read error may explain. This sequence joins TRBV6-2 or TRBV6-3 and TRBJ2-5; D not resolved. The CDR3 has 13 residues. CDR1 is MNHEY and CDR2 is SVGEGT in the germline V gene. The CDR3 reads CTSRVIDRETQYF. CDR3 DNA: TGTACCAGCAGAGTGATTGATCGTGAGACCCAGTACTTC.

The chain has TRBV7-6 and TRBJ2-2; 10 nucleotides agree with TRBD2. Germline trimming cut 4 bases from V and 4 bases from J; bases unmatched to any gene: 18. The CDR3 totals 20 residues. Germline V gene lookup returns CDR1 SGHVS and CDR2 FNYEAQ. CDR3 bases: TGTGCCAGCAGCTCCCTTGAGGGGCTAGCGGGAGCTTTAGGCACCGGGGAGCTGTTTTTT. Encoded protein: CASSSLEGLAGALGTGELFF.

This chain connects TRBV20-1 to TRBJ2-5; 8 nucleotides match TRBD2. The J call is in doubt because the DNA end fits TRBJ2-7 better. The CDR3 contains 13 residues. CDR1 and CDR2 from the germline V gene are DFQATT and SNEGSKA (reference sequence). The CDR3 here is CSARNSGAYEQYF. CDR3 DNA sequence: TGCAGTGCTAGAAATAGCGGGGCCTACGAGCAGTACTTC.

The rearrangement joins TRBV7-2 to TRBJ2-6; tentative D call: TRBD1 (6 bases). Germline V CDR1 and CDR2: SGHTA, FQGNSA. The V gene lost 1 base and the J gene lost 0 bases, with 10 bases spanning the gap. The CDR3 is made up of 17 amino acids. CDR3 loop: CASSLDRTDSGANVLTF. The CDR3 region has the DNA TGTGCCAGCAGCTTAGATAGGACAGACTCTGGGGCCAACGTCCTGACTTTC.

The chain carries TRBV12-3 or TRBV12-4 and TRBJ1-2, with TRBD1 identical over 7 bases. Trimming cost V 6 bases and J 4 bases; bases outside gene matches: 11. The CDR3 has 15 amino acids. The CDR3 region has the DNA TGTGCCAGCAGGACCATATCCGGGACAGTCTATGGCTACACCTTC. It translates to CASRTISGTVYGYTF.

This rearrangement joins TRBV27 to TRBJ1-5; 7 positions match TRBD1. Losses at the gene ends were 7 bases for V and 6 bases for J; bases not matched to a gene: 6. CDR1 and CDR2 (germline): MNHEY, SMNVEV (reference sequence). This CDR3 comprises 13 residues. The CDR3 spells CASNRGRGQPQHF. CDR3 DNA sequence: TGTGCCAGCAACAGGGGTAGAGGTCAGCCCCAGCATTTT.

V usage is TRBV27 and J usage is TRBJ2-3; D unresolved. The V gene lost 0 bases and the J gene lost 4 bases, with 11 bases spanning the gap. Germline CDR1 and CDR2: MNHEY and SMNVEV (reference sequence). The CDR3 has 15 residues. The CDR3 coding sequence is TGTGCCAGCAGTTTATCAGCTTGGTTCTCAGATACGCAGTATTTT. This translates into CASSLSAWFSDTQYF.